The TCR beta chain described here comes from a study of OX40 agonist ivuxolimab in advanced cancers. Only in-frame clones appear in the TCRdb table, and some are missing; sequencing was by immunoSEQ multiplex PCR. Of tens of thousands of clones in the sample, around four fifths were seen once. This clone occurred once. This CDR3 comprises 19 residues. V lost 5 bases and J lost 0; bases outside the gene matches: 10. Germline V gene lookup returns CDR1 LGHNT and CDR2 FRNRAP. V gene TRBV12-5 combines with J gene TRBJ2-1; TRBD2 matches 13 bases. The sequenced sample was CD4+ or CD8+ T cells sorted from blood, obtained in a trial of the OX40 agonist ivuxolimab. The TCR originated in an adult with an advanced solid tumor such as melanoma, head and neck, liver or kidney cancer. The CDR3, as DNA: TGTGCTAGTGGTCCTGGACTAGCGGGAGTCAGAAACTCCTACAATGAGCAGTTCTTC. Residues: CASGPGLAGVRNSYNEQFF.